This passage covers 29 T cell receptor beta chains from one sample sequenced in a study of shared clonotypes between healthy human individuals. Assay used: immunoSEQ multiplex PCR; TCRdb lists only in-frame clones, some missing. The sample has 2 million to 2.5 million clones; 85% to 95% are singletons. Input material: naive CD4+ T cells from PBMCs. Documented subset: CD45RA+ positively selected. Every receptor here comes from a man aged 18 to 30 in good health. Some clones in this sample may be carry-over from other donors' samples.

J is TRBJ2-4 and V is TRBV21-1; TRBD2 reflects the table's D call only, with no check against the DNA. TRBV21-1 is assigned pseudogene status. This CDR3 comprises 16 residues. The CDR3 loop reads CASSNRRVTTKNIQYF. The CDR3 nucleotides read TGTGCCAGCAGCAATCGTCGGGTTACAACCAAAAACATTCAGTACTTC.

In DNA, the CDR3 is TGTGCCAGCAGTTTGGGCGGGGGCTATTTTAATGAAAAACTGTTTTTT. Its protein is CASSLGGGYFNEKLFF. The V and J genes are TRBV27 and TRBJ1-4; D may be TRBD1 (6 bases). CDR1 is MNHEY and CDR2 is SMNVEV in the germline V gene (reference sequence). V lost 3 bases and J lost 4, with 15 bases in between. There are 16 residues in the CDR3.

CDR3 nucleotides: TGTGCCAGCAGCCCAACAGGGGGCCAGATTAATGAAAAACTGTTTTTT. Its protein product is CASSPTGGQINEKLFF. The rearrangement joins TRBV9 to TRBJ1-4, with TRBD1 matching 9 bases. The CDR3 runs to 16 residues. J was trimmed by 4 bases and V by 4 bases; bases with no gene match: 8. Germline V gives CDR1 SGDLS, CDR2 YYNGEE.

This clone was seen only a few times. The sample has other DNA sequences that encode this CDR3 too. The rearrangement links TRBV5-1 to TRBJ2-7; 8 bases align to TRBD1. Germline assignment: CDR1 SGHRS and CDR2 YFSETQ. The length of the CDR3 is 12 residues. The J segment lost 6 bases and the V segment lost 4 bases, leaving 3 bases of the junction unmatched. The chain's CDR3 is CASSPGQGEQYF. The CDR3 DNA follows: TGCGCCAGCAGCCCAGGACAGGGCGAGCAGTACTTC.

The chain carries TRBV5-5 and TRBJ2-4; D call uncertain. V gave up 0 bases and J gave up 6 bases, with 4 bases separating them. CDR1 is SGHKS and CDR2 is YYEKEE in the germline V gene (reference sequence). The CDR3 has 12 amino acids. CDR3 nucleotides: TGTGCCAGCAGCTTGGAGGTAAACATTCAGTACTTC. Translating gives CASSLEVNIQYF.

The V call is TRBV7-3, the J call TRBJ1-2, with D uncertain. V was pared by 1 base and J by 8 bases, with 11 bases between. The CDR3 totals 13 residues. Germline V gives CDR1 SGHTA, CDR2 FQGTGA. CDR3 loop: CASSLIRESGYTF. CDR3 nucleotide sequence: TGTGCCAGCAGCTTAATAAGGGAATCCGGCTACACCTTC.

The CDR3 here is CASSTIQNTEAFF. The DNA for the CDR3 is TGTGCCAGCTCGACCATCCAGAACACTGAAGCTTTCTTT. V and J are TRBV5-4 and TRBJ1-1; D unclear. Germline CDR1 SGHNT, CDR2 YYREEE (reference sequence). The germline V and J ends were trimmed by 7 bases and 1 base, with 11 bases remaining between them. The CDR3 has 13 amino acids.

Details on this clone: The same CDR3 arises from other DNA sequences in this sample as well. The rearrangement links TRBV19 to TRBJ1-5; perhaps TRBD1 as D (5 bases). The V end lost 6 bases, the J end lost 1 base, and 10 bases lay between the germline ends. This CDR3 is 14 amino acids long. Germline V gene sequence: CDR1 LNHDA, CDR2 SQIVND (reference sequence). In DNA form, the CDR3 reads TGTGCCAGTAGAATAACAGGAAGCAATCAGCCCCAGCATTTT. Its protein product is CASRITGSNQPQHF.

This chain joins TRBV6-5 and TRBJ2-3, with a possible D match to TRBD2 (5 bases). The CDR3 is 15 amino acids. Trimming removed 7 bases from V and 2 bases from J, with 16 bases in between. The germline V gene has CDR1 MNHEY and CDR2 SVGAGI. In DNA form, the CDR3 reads TGTGCCAGCAAACGCGGGCTAGCCACCACAGATACGCAGTATTTT. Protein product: CASKRGLATTDTQYF.

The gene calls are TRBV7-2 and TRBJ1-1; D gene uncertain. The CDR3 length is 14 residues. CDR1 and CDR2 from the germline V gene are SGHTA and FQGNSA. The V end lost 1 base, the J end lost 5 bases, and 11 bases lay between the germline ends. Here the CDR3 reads CASSLVGGDTEAFF. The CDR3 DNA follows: TGTGCCAGCAGCTTAGTAGGCGGGGATACTGAAGCTTTCTTT.

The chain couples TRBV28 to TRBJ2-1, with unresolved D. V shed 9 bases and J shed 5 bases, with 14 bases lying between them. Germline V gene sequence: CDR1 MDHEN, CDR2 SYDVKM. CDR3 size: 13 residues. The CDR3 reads CASGNRPNNEQFF. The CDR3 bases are TGTGCCAGTGGTAATCGTCCAAACAATGAGCAGTTCTTC.

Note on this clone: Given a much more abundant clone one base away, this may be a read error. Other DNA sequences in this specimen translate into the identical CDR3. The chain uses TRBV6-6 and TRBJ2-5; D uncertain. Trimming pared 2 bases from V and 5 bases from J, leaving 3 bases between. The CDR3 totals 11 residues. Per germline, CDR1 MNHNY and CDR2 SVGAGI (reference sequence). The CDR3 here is CASSYGETQYF. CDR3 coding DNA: TGTGCCAGCAGTTACGGTGAGACCCAGTACTTC.

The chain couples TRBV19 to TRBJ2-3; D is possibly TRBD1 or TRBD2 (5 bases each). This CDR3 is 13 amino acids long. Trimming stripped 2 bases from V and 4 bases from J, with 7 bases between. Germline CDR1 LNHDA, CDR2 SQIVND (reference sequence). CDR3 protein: CASSIRGSDTQYF. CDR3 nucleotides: TGTGCCAGTAGTATACGGGGCTCAGATACGCAGTATTTT. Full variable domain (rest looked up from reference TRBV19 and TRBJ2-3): DGGITQSPKYLFRKEGQNVTLSCEQNLNHDAMYWYRQDPGQGLRLIYYSQIVNDFQKGDIAEGYSVSREKKESFPLTVTSAQKNPTAFYLCASSIRGSDTQYFGPGTRLTVL.

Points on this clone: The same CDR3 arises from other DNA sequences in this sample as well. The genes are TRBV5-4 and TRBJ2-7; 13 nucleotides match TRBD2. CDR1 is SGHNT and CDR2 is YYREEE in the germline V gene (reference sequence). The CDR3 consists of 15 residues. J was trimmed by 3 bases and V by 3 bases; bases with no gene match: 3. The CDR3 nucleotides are TGTGCCAGCAGCTCCGGGACTAGCGGGAACTACGAGCAGTACTTC. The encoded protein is CASSSGTSGNYEQYF.

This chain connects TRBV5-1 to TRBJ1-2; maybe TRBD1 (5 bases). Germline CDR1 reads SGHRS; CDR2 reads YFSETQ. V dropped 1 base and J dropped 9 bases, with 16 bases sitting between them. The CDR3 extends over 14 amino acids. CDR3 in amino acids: CASSLTREEGRYTF. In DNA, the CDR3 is TGCGCCAGCAGCTTGACGAGAGAGGAGGGACGCTACACCTTC.

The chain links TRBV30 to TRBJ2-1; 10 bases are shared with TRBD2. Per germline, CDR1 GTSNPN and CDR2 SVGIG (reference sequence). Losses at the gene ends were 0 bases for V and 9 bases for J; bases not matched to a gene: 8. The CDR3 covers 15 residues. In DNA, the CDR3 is TGTGCCTGGAGTGTACTAAGCGGGAGGGCCGGTGAGCAGTTCTTC. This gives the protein CAWSVLSGRAGEQFF.

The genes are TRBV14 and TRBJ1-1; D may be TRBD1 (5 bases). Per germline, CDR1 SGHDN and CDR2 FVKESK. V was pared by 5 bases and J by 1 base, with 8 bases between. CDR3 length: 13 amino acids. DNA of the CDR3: TGTGCCAGCAGCGCACAGGAGAACACTGAAGCTTTCTTT. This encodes CASSAQENTEAFF.

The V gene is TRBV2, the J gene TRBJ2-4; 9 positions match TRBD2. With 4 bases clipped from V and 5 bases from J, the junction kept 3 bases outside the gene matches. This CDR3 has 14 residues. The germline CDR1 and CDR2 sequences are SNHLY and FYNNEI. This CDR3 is CASSAGLAENIQYF. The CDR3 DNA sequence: TGTGCCAGCAGTGCGGGACTAGCTGAAAACATTCAGTACTTC.

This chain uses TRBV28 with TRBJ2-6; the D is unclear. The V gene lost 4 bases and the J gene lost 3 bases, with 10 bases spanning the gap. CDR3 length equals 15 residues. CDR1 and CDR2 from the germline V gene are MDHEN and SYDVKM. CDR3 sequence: CASSSRLIGANVLTF. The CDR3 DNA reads TGTGCCAGCAGTTCGAGGTTGATTGGGGCCAACGTCCTGACTTTC.

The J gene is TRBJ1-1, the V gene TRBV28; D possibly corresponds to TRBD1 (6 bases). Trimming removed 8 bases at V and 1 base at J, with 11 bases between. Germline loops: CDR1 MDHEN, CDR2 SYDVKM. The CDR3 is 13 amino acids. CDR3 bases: TGTGCCAGCTCCGGACAGAAGAACACTGAAGCTTTCTTT. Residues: CASSGQKNTEAFF.

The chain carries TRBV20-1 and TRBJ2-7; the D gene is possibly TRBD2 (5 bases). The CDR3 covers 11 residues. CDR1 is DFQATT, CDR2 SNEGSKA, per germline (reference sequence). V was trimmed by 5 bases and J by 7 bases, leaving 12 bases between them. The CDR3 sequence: CSAAIRGEQYF. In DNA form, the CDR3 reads TGCAGTGCTGCCATCCGGGGTGAGCAGTACTTC.

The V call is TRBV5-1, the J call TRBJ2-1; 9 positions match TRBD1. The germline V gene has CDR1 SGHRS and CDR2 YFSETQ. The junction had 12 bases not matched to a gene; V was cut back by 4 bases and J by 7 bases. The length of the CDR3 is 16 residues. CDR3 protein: CASSPTVQTGGNEQFF. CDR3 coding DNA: TGCGCCAGCAGCCCGACCGTCCAGACAGGGGGAAATGAGCAGTTCTTC.

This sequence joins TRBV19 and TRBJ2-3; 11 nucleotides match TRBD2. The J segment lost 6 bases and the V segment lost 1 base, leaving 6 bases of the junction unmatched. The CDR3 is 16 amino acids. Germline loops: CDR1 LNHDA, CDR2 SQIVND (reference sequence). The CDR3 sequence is CASSIAALAGEDTQYF. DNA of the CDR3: TGTGCCAGTAGTATAGCTGCACTAGCGGGAGAGGATACGCAGTATTTT.

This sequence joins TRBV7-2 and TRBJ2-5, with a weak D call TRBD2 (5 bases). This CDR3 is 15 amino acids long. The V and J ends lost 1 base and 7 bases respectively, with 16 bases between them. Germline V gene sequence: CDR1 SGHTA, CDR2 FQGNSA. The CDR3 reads CASSLGRTGERTQYF. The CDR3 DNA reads TGTGCCAGCAGCTTAGGCCGGACTGGGGAGCGGACCCAGTACTTC.

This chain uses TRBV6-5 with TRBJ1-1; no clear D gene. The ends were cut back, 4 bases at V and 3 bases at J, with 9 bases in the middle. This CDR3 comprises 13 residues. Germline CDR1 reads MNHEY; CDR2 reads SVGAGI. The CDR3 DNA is TGTGCCAGCAGTTCTATCTTGGACACTGAAGCTTTCTTT. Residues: CASSSILDTEAFF.

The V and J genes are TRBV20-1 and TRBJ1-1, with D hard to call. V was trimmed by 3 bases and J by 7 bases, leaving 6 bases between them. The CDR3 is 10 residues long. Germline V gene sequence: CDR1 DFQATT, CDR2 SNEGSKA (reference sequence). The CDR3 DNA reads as TGCAGTGCTAGTGATAGTGAAGCTTTCTTT. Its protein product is CSASDSEAFF.

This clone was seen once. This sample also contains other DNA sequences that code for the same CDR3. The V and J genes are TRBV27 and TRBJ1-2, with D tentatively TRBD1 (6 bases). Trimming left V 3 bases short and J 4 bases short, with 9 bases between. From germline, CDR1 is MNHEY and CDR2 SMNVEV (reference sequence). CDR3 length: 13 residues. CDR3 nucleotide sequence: TGTGCCAGCAGTTTCGGGGGCGGCTATGGCTACACCTTC. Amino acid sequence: CASSFGGGYGYTF.

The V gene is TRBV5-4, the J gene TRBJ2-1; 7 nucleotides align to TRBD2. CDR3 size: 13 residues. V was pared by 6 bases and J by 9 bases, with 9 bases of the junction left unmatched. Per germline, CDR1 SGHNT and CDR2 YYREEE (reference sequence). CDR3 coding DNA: TGTGCCAGCAACAAACGCGGGGGTGGTGAGCAGTTCTTC. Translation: CASNKRGGGEQFF.

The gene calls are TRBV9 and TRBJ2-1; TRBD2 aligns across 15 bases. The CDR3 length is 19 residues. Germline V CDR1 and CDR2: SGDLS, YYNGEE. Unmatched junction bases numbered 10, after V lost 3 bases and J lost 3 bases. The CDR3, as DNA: TGTGCCAGCAGCGCCCCCGGGACTAGCGGGAGGTCTTTCTACAATGAGCAGTTCTTC. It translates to CASSAPGTSGRSFYNEQFF.